This T cell receptor (beta chain) was sequenced for a study of blood T cells in healthy people across ages. The draw of peripheral blood yielded ten milliliters from each donor. Using a J-beta primer mix together with a sample-barcoded 5' primer, a second PCR was run for roughly 7 to 12 cycles. Each cDNA molecule carried a tag from a template-switch adaptor that contained 12 random nucleotides. TCRdb redid the calling of the 5' RACE reads with MiXCR, one entry per CDR3 protein. Of 720,000 or so distinct CDR3 sequences in the sample, around 43% were seen once. The study's findings and limits: Roughly linearly, TCR beta diversity per million T cells fell as age increased.

This clonotype was observed a few times. As yet, its antigen is unknown. Sequencing was carried out using blood. The source is a man aged 80 or over in good health.

The CDR3 spells CASNRDRGEDTQYF. DNA for the CDR3: TGTGCCAGCAATAGGGACAGGGGTGAGGATACGCAGTATTTT. The rearrangement joins TRBV9 to TRBJ2-3, with TRBD1 identical over 10 bases. V lost 6 bases to trimming and J lost 6 bases; unmatched junction nucleotides: 7. CDR1 and CDR2 (germline): SGDLS, YYNGEE. This CDR3 is 14 amino acids long.